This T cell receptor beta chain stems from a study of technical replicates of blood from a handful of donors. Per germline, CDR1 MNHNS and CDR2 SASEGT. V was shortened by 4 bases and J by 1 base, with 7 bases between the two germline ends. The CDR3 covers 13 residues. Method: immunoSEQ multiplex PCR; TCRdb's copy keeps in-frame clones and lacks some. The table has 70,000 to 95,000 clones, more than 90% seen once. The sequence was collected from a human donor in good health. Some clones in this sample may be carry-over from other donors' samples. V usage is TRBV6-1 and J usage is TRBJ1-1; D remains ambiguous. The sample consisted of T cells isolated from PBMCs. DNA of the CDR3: TGTGCCAGCAGTGTTGAGAGGAACACTGAAGCTTTCTTT. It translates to CASSVERNTEAFF.